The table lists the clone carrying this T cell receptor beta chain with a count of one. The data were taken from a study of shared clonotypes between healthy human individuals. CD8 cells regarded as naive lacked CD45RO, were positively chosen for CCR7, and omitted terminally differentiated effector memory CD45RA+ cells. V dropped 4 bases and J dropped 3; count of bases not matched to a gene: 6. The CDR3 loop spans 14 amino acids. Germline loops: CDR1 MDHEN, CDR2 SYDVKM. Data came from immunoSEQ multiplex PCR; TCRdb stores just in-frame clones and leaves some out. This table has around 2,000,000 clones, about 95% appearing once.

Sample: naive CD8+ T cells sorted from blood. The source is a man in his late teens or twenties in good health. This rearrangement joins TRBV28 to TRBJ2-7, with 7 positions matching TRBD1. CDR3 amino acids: CASSSGTEDYEQYF. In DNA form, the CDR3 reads TGTGCCAGCAGTTCCGGGACAGAGGACTACGAGCAGTACTTC. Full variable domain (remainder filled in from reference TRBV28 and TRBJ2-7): DVKVTQSSRYLVKRTGEKVFLECVQDMDHENMFWYRQDPGLGLRLIYFSYDVKMKEKGDIPEGYSVSREKKERFSLILESASTNQTSMYLCASSSGTEDYEQYFGPGTRLTVT.